This T cell receptor beta chain was found in a study of response to subunit inactivated influenza vaccine (dated by TCRdb to 2016 to 2019). Context from the whole study: Deep quantitative profiling of the T cell receptor repertoire was used in the study to follow responses to a trivalent subunit inactivated influenza vaccine. Study-wide findings and limitations: The authors proposed that each seasonal influenza vaccination may bring in only a limited number of new T cells.

Receptors were amplified or captured by RT-PCR. The listed sequencing device is Illumina HiSeq 2500. The public sequencing data were trimmed at Q25 with fastp and processed into clonotypes with MiXCR by TCRdb, which kept only in-frame beta chains. Rows are combined by CDR3 protein, so each entry shows the most common genes and DNA. This sample holds 800,000 to 1,000,000 distinct CDR3 sequences; around 20% were observed only once. The ten largest account for roughly 10% of the sample. This clonotype was counted a few times. The clone's antigen remains unknown. The input lacks base qualities; no much larger clone sits a single base away. V and J are trimmed by 6 bases and 0 bases, and the gene matches miss 1 base of the junction. The CDR3 contains 13 residues, cysteine and phenylalanine counted. Only CDR3 DNA remains: 39 bases, in frame from the first base. CDR1 and CDR2 (SQVTM, ANQGSEA) derive from the germline V gene.

The input for sequencing was PBMCs from blood, taken about 5 days after vaccination. The chain is assembled from TRBV29-1 and TRBJ2-1; TRBD2 fits 8 bases in the junction. The sequence derives from a man aged 45-65 years who received an inactivated influenza vaccine. Donor details come from another sample of the same person, matched by shared clones. In nucleotides, the sequence is TGCAGCGTGGGACTAGTCTCCTACAATGAGCAGTTCTTC. Its protein product is CSVGLVSYNEQFF.